The 13 T cell receptor beta chains presented below share a single source sample, sequenced in a study of beta chain features in type 1 diabetes. Regarding the study as a whole: Among all four CD4+ subsets, Type 1 diabetes patients had TCRB CDR3s that were moderately but significantly shorter.

What was sequenced were expressed TCRB transcripts, since all of the isolated RNA had been reverse transcribed. Generated by immunoSEQ multiplex PCR, the TCRdb table keeps only in-frame clones and is missing some. The sample has 300,000 or so clones; about 13% are singletons. These receptors are not linked to any known antigen. The specimen was naive CD4+ T cells from blood. The receptors come from a woman aged 18-30 years with type 1 diabetes.

The chain recombines TRBV11-2 with TRBJ2-3, with 9 bases matching TRBD2. The V gene end was trimmed by 1 base and the J gene end by 1 base; junction bases not matched to a gene: 3. This CDR3 contains 16 residues. Germline V gene sequence: CDR1 SGHAT, CDR2 FQNNGV. CDR3 residues: CASSLVRLAGTDTQYF. CDR3 bases: TGTGCCAGCAGCTTAGTTAGACTAGCGGGCACAGATACGCAGTATTTT.

This clone has only a few counts. This chain joins TRBV30 and TRBJ2-3; 13 positions match TRBD2. The CDR3 is made up of 17 amino acids. The ends lost 2 bases at V and 12 bases at J; junction bases unmatched: 17. The germline V gene has CDR1 GTSNPN and CDR2 SVGIG (reference sequence). The CDR3 reads CAWSPARTSGSTGRQYF. The CDR3 nucleotides read TGTGCCTGGAGTCCCGCTCGGACTAGCGGGAGTACGGGGCGCCAGTATTTT.

This chain links TRBV7-2 with TRBJ2-3; 7 bases are shared with TRBD2. J was trimmed by 7 bases and V by 2 bases; bases with no gene match: 12. The CDR3 has 16 amino acids. Per the germline V gene, CDR1 is SGHTA and CDR2 is FQGNSA. The CDR3 coding sequence is TGTGCCAGCAGCTTAAGTAGCGGGTCGCTGGGGTATACGCAGTATTTT. This codes for CASSLSSGSLGYTQYF.

This chain uses TRBV19 with TRBJ1-2; no clear D. Germline lookup yields CDR1 LNHDA and CDR2 SQIVND (reference sequence). V gave up 4 bases and J gave up 4 bases, with 13 bases separating them. The CDR3 consists of 14 residues. The CDR3 region is CASSSLGGFYGYTF. As DNA, the CDR3 is TGTGCCAGTAGTAGCCTAGGAGGGTTCTATGGCTACACCTTC. Using reference TRBV19 and TRBJ1-2 for the parts outside the CDR3, the full variable domain is DGGITQSPKYLFRKEGQNVTLSCEQNLNHDAMYWYRQDPGQGLRLIYYSQIVNDFQKGDIAEGYSVSREKKESFPLTVTSAQKNPTAFYLCASSSLGGFYGYTFGSGTRLTVV.

The V call is TRBV7-2, the J call TRBJ1-1; D may be TRBD1 (5 bases). There are 14 residues in the CDR3. CDR1 and CDR2 (germline): SGHTA, FQGNSA. V lost 3 bases and J lost 2, with 10 bases in between. CDR3 DNA: TGTGCCAGCAGCTTCAGGGATGGCAACACTGAAGCTTTCTTT. Translated: CASSFRDGNTEAFF.

This clone was picked up a small number of times. The J gene is TRBJ2-7, the V gene TRBV25-1; D remains unclear. The V and J ends lost 1 base and 3 bases respectively, with 13 bases between them. The CDR3 is 15 residues long. Germline assignment: CDR1 MGHDK and CDR2 SYGVNS. CDR3 protein: CASSELAAGSYEQYF. The DNA for the CDR3 is TGTGCCAGCAGTGAATTAGCTGCCGGCAGCTACGAGCAGTACTTC.

The rearrangement links TRBV30 to TRBJ2-2; 10 bases are a match to TRBD2. J lost 3 bases, V lost 4 bases, and 2 bases had no gene match. The CDR3 spans 14 residues. Germline V lookup: CDR1 GTSNPN, CDR2 SVGIG (reference sequence). CDR3 residues: CAWTAGGYTGELFF. CDR3 DNA: TGTGCCTGGACAGCGGGAGGGTACACCGGGGAGCTGTTTTTT.

This clone was observed a handful of times. This sequence joins TRBV2 and TRBJ2-3, with 14 bases identical to TRBD2. Germline lookup yields CDR1 SNHLY and CDR2 FYNNEI. The CDR3 runs 15 residues. With V trimmed by 10 bases and J by 4 bases, 7 bases remained unmatched. This CDR3 is CATGTSGSRADTQYF. The CDR3 DNA follows: TGTGCCACCGGGACTAGCGGGAGTCGGGCAGATACGCAGTATTTT. The full variable domain, completed using reference TRBV2 and TRBJ2-3, is EPEVTQTPSHQVTQMGQEVILRCVPISNHLYFYWYRQILGQKVEFLVSFYNNEISEKSEIFDDQFSVERPDGSNFTLKIRSTKLEDSAMYFCATGTSGSRADTQYFGPGTRLTVL.

V is TRBV23-1 and J is TRBJ2-7, with D hard to call. TRBV23-1 is marked as an open reading frame, function uncertain. CDR3 length: 13 residues. V was clipped by 2 bases and J by 0 bases, with 5 bases between them. The CDR3 region has the DNA TGCGCCAGCAGTCAACAGGACTCCTACGAGCAGTACTTC. It translates to CASSQQDSYEQYF.

This clone was detected only a few times. The chain uses TRBV2 and TRBJ2-1; TRBD2 matches at 9 bases. Per the germline V gene, CDR1 is SNHLY and CDR2 is FYNNEI. This CDR3 region has 14 residues. Trimming cost V 4 bases and J 4 bases; bases outside gene matches: 2. The CDR3 DNA sequence: TGTGCCAGCAGTGGACTAGCGGTATACAATGAGCAGTTCTTC. The encoded protein is CASSGLAVYNEQFF.

The rearrangement links TRBV2 to TRBJ2-1; D might be TRBD1 (5 bases). The V end lost 1 base, the J end lost 4 bases, and 8 bases lay between the germline ends. This CDR3 is built from 14 residues. Germline V CDR1 and CDR2: SNHLY, FYNNEI. CDR3 DNA sequence: TGTGCCAGCAGTGAAGGAGCAGGGTACAATGAGCAGTTCTTC. Protein sequence: CASSEGAGYNEQFF.

This clone has more than one count but fewer than ten. In DNA form, the CDR3 reads TGTGCCAGCAGCCGCCGGTCGGCAGATACGCAGTATTTT. As protein: CASSRRSADTQYF. The rearrangement joins TRBV9 to TRBJ2-3, with unresolved D. The CDR3 runs to 13 residues. V dropped 4 bases and J dropped 4 bases, with 10 bases sitting between them. Germline CDR1 is SGDLS and CDR2 is YYNGEE.

This clone was detected a few times. The gene calls are TRBV5-1 and TRBJ2-7; 9 positions agree with TRBD1. The germline V gene has CDR1 SGHRS and CDR2 YFSETQ. This CDR3 has 13 residues. Trimming took 8 bases from V and 3 from J; bases not matched to a gene: 6. CDR3 sequence: CASNRDRDYEQYF. In DNA, the CDR3 is TGCGCCAGTAACCGGGACAGGGACTACGAGCAGTACTTC.